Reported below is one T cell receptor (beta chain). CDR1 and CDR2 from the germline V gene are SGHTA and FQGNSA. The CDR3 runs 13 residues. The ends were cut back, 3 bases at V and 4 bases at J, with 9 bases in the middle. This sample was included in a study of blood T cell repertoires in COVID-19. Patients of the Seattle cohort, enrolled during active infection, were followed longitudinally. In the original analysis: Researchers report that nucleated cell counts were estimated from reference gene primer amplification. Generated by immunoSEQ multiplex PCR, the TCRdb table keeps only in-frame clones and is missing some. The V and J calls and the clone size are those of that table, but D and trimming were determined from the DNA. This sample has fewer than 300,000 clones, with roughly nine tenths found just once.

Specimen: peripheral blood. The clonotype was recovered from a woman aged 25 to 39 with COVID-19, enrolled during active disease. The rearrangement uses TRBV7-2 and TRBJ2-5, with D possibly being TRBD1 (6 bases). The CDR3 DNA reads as TGTGCCAGCAGCTTTGACAGGTCAGAGACCCAGTACTTC. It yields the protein CASSFDRSETQYF.